The TCR beta chain described here comes from a study of Ad26.COV2.S vaccination and SARS-CoV-2 variants. Study as a whole: Vaccine-arm donor from the placebo-controlled COV1001 Ad26.COV2.S trial. Ad26.COV2.S shots went into the muscle once or twice, 56 days apart. Study-wide results and limits: From the TCR breadth and depth analyses, total T cell responses may have been underestimated.

Repertoires were generated with immunoSEQ multiplex PCR, while TCRdb's copy carries only in-frame clones and drops some. The data contain more than 400,000 clones, over 80% of them singletons. Details on this clone: What it recognizes is unknown.

Germline V CDR1 and CDR2: SGHTA, FQGNSA. The CDR3 extends over 18 amino acids. The V and J ends lost 4 bases and 5 bases, in that order; junction bases with no gene match: 18. The sample's treatment: 19 received Ad26.COV2.S at low or high dose, single or two shots; 5 received placebo; per-sample allocation not given. Collection of samples fell on day 63 after the first vaccine or placebo injection. A Boston donor was an adult aged 18-55 years. The V and J genes are TRBV7-2 and TRBJ1-1, with TRBD1 identical over 8 bases. This specimen consisted of peripheral blood, obtained in a trial of Ad26.COV2.S vaccine versus placebo. The receptor was derived from a person between 18 and 65 years old who received the Ad26.COV2.S COVID-19 vaccine or a placebo. The CDR3: CASSSPRPGQAKGTEAFF. The CDR3 coding sequence is TGTGCCAGCAGCTCCCCCCGACCGGGACAGGCGAAGGGGACTGAAGCTTTCTTT.